One and the same sample provided the 22 T cell receptor beta chains below, sequenced in a study of human T cells and chemical hapten exposure. TCRdb passed the RACE reads through MiXCR, listing each CDR3 protein once. The top ten clones hold around 2.3% of a sample with around 380,000 distinct CDR3 sequences, roughly 4.8% of them seen once. Indicated time point: patch test 1, 2 weeks after DPC sensitization. Described treatment: therapeutic diphenylcyclopropenone sensitization with weekly scalp DPC. Source: whole blood, taken in connection with sensitization to the hapten diphenylcyclopropenone (DPC). The origin of the receptors is a woman aged 50 to 65 with alopecia areata. Some clones in this sample may be carry-over from other donors' samples.

This clonotype was recorded many times. V is TRBV6-1 and J is TRBJ1-1; 9 bases line up with TRBD1. Germline CDR1 and CDR2: MNHNS and SASEGT. The V and J ends lost 6 bases and 3 bases, in that order; junction bases with no gene match: 8. This CDR3 comprises 15 residues. The CDR3 DNA reads TGTGCCAGCAGAGAGCCGGGACAGGGTGACACTGAAGCTTTCTTT. It yields the protein CASREPGQGDTEAFF.

This clonotype has ten or more counts. This chain links TRBV20-1 with TRBJ2-3; D unclear. The germline gives CDR1 DFQATT, CDR2 SNEGSKA (reference sequence). This CDR3 has 13 residues. V lost 4 bases, J lost 1 base, and 9 bases lay in between. The CDR3 nucleotides read TGCAGTGCTAAGGTGGCGGGCACAGATACGCAGTATTTT. The encoded protein is CSAKVAGTDTQYF.

The gene calls are TRBV11-2 and TRBJ2-7; the D gene could be TRBD1 or TRBD2 (5 bases each). V was clipped by 4 bases and J by 4 bases, with 17 bases between them. From germline, CDR1 is SGHAT and CDR2 FQNNGV. The CDR3 sequence is 15 residues long. In DNA, the CDR3 is TGTGCCAGCAGCTCAATCAGGGACCGTACGTACGAGCAGTACTTC. Protein sequence: CASSSIRDRTYEQYF.

V and J are TRBV6-1 and TRBJ1-3; D is unresolved. The CDR3 covers 17 residues. Germline CDR1 and CDR2: MNHNS and SASEGT. V was pared by 0 bases and J by 1 base, with 13 bases between. CDR3: CASSEATGQPSGNTIYF. CDR3 nucleotide sequence: TGTGCCAGCAGTGAAGCGACTGGCCAGCCGTCTGGAAACACCATATATTTT.

The chain is built from TRBV5-4 and TRBJ2-3, with TRBD2 matching over 8 bases. The CDR3 is made up of 16 amino acids. The V and J ends lost 1 base and 2 bases, in that order; junction bases with no gene match: 6. Germline assignment: CDR1 SGHNT and CDR2 YYREEE (reference sequence). The CDR3 DNA reads TGTGCCAGCAGCTTGCGGACACTAGCGGACACAGATACGCAGTATTTT. It specifies CASSLRTLADTDTQYF.

This clonotype was counted ten times or more. The chain uses TRBV27 and TRBJ1-3, with TRBD1 identical over 11 bases. This CDR3 is 19 amino acids long. Germline values: CDR1 MNHEY, CDR2 SMNVEV (reference sequence). V shed 2 bases and J 4 bases; nucleotides not matched to a gene: 13. CDR3 loop: CASSLRGDRGSPAGNTIYF. The DNA of the CDR3 is TGTGCCAGCAGTTTAAGGGGGGACAGGGGGTCTCCGGCGGGAAACACCATATATTTT.

The genes are TRBV4-3 and TRBJ2-4; 9 bases map to TRBD1. The junction had 4 bases not matched to a gene; V was cut back by 4 bases and J by 6 bases. The CDR3 covers 14 residues. Germline V gene sequence: CDR1 LGHNA, CDR2 YSLEER. The CDR3 coding sequence is TGCGCCAGCAGCCCCACAGGGGGCGCAAACATTCAGTACTTC. This translates into CASSPTGGANIQYF.

This clonotype was seen many times. The chain joins TRBV20-1 to TRBJ2-7; 9 bases are a match to TRBD2. V lost 3 bases, J lost 6 bases, and 9 bases stayed unmatched. The CDR3 consists of 14 residues. Germline assignment: CDR1 DFQATT and CDR2 SNEGSKA (reference sequence). Here the CDR3 reads CSASGLAGGPEQYF. The CDR3 nucleotides read TGCAGTGCTAGTGGGTTGGCGGGGGGGCCCGAGCAGTACTTC.

This clonotype was seen only a few times. The chain has TRBV28 and TRBJ2-7, with TRBD2 as a possible D gene (6 bases). V dropped 4 bases and J dropped 3 bases, with 13 bases sitting between them. CDR1 MDHEN and CDR2 SYDVKM come from the germline V gene. The CDR3 spans 14 residues. Written as DNA, the CDR3 is TGTGCCAGCAGTTACGCGGGGCGCGTCTACGAGCAGTACTTC. This codes for CASSYAGRVYEQYF.

The sample holds many counts of this clonotype. The chain links TRBV9 to TRBJ2-3, with 7 bases matching TRBD2. The CDR3 covers 15 residues. The germline gives CDR1 SGDLS, CDR2 YYNGEE. V lost 3 bases, J lost 6 bases, and 10 bases stayed unmatched. The chain's CDR3 is CASSGRGSAPDTQYF. The DNA for the CDR3 is TGTGCCAGCAGCGGGCGCGGGAGCGCCCCGGATACGCAGTATTTT.

This clonotype came up many times. CDR3 sequence reads: CASSSKSSGANVLTF. CDR3 nucleotides: TGTGCCAGCAGTTCCAAAAGCTCTGGGGCCAACGTCCTGACTTTC. The chain joins TRBV6-5 to TRBJ2-6; D gene ambiguous. The germline V gene encodes CDR1 MNHEY and CDR2 SVGAGI. Trimming took 4 bases from V and 0 from J, leaving 7 bases between them. The CDR3 runs to 15 residues.

Remarks on this clonotype: A clone one base away is much larger, so this may be a read error. As the CDR3 is not closed by the conserved phenylalanine or tryptophan, this likely results from a read error. CDR3 sequence: CASSLLRGAGTDTQYL. In DNA form, the CDR3 reads TGTGCCAGCAGTTTATTGCGCGGGGCAGGCACAGATACGCAGTATCTT. The chain carries TRBV27 and TRBJ2-3, with a weak D call TRBD2 (6 bases). Germline V gives CDR1 MNHEY, CDR2 SMNVEV (reference sequence). The germline V and J ends were trimmed by 1 base and 1 base, with 12 bases remaining between them. This CDR3 contains 16 residues.

This clonotype has ten or more counts. The V gene is TRBV7-6, the J gene TRBJ1-1; D remains unclear. The ends were cut back, 5 bases at V and 4 bases at J, with 11 bases in the middle. CDR3 length: 13 amino acids. CDR1 and CDR2 from the germline V gene are SGHVS and FNYEAQ. CDR3 sequence reads: CASSAPGGTEAFF. The CDR3, as DNA: TGTGCCAGCAGCGCTCCTGGCGGCACTGAAGCTTTCTTT.

This clonotype appeared a few times. CDR3 nucleotide sequence: TGTGCCAGCAGCTCGGGGGTGGTGGAGACCCAGTACTTC. It codes for CASSSGVVETQYF. The chain joins TRBV5-6 to TRBJ2-5; perhaps TRBD2 as D (6 bases). Trimming took 3 bases from V and 5 from J, leaving 11 bases between them. In germline, CDR1 is SGHDT, CDR2 YYEEEE. CDR3 length: 13 residues. Supplemented by reference TRBV5-6 and TRBJ2-5, the full variable domain reads DAGVTQSPTHLIKTRGQQVTLRCSPKSGHDTVSWYQQALGQGPQFIFQYYEEEERQRGNFPDRFSGHQFPNYSSELNVNALLLGDSALYLCASSSGVVETQYFGPGTRLLVL.

A few counts support this clonotype. The V call is TRBV4-2, the J call TRBJ1-6; 7 nucleotides agree with TRBD1. The CDR3 is 19 residues long. Germline loops: CDR1 LGHNA, CDR2 YNFKEQ. The V segment lost 0 bases and the J segment 0 bases; nucleotides outside the gene matches: 8. The CDR3 sequence: CASSQDWPGGSSYNSPLHF. The CDR3 DNA reads TGTGCCAGCAGCCAAGATTGGCCAGGGGGGAGCTCCTATAATTCACCCCTCCACTTT.

In its sample, this clonotype was seen many times. The chain is built from TRBV29-1 and TRBJ1-2; D gene ambiguous. V lost 4 bases and J 8 bases, leaving 17 bases between the germline ends. CDR3 size: 13 residues. CDR1 and CDR2 from the germline V gene are SQVTM and ANQGSEA. The DNA of the CDR3 is TGCAGCGTTGGTTCCGGGGAAAGTGGCGGCTACACCTTC. Its translation is CSVGSGESGGYTF. The whole variable domain, filled in from reference TRBV29-1 and TRBJ1-2, reads SAVISQKPSRDICQRGTSLTIQCQVDSQVTMMFWYRQQPGQSLTLIATANQGSEATYESGFVIDKFPISRPNLTFSTLTVSNMSPEDSSIYLCSVGSGESGGYTFGSGTRLTVV.

The V call is TRBV6-1, the J call TRBJ2-7, with D possibly being TRBD2 (6 bases). V shed 1 base and J shed 4 bases, with 17 bases lying between them. The germline gives CDR1 MNHNS, CDR2 SASEGT. The CDR3 extends over 16 amino acids. Here the CDR3 reads CASSEDATRSSYEQYF. For the CDR3, the DNA is TGTGCCAGCAGTGAAGACGCGACTAGGTCCTCATACGAGCAGTACTTC.

The sample holds many counts of this clonotype. The chain joins TRBV12-3 or TRBV12-4 to TRBJ1-2; D unresolved. CDR3 size: 12 residues. Trimming pared 9 bases from V and 6 bases from J, leaving 14 bases between. The chain's CDR3 is CASGRTANGYTF. The CDR3 region has the DNA TGTGCCAGTGGCCGGACCGCAAATGGCTACACCTTC.

The table lists this clonotype with many counts. The J gene is TRBJ2-6, the V gene TRBV3-1; D is possibly TRBD1 or TRBD2 (5 bases each). The CDR3 contains 15 residues. Trimming removed 7 bases from V and 3 bases from J, with 13 bases in between. Per the germline V gene, CDR1 is LGHDT and CDR2 is YNNKEL (reference sequence). Written as DNA, the CDR3 is TGTGCCAGCACCATGAGAGGGGTTGGGGCCAACGTCCTGACTTTC. It translates to CASTMRGVGANVLTF.

Ten or more counts support this clonotype. The DNA of the CDR3 is TGTGCCAGCAGCTCACTAGCGGGGGGCCCGCCTGCTGCAGATACGCAGTATTTT. This gives the protein CASSSLAGGPPAADTQYF. The chain carries TRBV7-8 and TRBJ2-3; 12 nucleotides match TRBD2. Germline V gene lookup returns CDR1 SGHVS and CDR2 FQNEAQ. The length of the CDR3 is 18 residues. V gave up 4 bases and J gave up 4 bases; unmatched junction bases: 12.

This clonotype was observed a few times. The V call is TRBV29-1, the J call TRBJ1-1; TRBD1 might be the D (6 bases). The CDR3 runs to 14 residues. Trimming took 6 bases from V and 6 from J, leaving 20 bases between them. Germline V CDR1 and CDR2: SQVTM, ANQGSEA. DNA of the CDR3: TGCAGCGTCCATTACGGACGGGGGGCCCCTGAAGCTTTCTTT. Its protein is CSVHYGRGAPEAFF.

This clonotype was observed at least ten times. V is TRBV29-1 and J is TRBJ2-7; D may be TRBD1 or TRBD2 (5 bases each). V was pared by 3 bases and J by 2 bases, with 11 bases between. The CDR3 sequence is 13 residues long. The germline V gene has CDR1 SQVTM and CDR2 ANQGSEA. Here the CDR3 reads CSVDGRGPYEQYF. CDR3 nucleotide sequence: TGCAGCGTTGATGGTCGGGGCCCCTACGAGCAGTACTTC.